This T cell receptor (beta chain) was identified during a study of OX40 agonist ivuxolimab in advanced cancers. Looking at the study overall: Partial responses were seen in three patients, one with hepatocellular carcinoma and two with cutaneous melanoma. Broader study findings: CD8+ T cells were the subset that, on average, had more expanded clones than CD4+. Expanded peripheral T cell antigen specificity was not determined.

Sequencing was performed with immunoSEQ multiplex PCR; in TCRdb, only in-frame clones are kept and a portion is missing. The sample carries 55,000 to 70,000 clones, approximately 85% recorded once. V was cut by 4 bases and J by 7 bases, with 20 bases left in between. The CDR3 length is 16 residues. Germline V lookup: CDR1 SGHAT, CDR2 FQNNGV. About this clone: The target antigen is unknown.

The sequences come from CD4+ or CD8+ T cells sorted from blood, collected in a trial of the OX40 agonist ivuxolimab. The rearrangement joins TRBV11-2 to TRBJ2-1; maybe TRBD2 (7 bases). The sequence derives from an adult with an advanced solid tumor such as melanoma, head and neck, liver or kidney cancer. The CDR3 is CASSWGGGGAQNEQFF. Here the CDR3 DNA reads TGTGCCAGCAGCTGGGGGGGCGGTGGGGCCCAGAATGAGCAGTTCTTC.